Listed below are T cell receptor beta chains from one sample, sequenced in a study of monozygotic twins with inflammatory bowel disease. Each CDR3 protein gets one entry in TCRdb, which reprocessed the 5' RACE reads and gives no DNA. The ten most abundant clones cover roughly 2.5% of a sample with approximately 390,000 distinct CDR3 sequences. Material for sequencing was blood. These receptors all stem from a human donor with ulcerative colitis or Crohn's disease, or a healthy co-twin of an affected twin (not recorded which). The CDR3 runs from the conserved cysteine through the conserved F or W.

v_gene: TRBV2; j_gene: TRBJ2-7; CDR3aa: CASSWEAILSYEQYF
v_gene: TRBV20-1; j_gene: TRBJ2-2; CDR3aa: CSARVQNTGELFF
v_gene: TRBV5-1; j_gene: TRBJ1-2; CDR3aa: CASSLVGAGEHGYTF
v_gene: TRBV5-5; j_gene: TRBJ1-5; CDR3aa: CASSFGTGGNQPQHF
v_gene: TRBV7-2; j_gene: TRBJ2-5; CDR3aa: CASSPMLGTAAQETQYF
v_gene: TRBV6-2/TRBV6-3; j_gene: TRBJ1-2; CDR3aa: CASIPSGEKGGRGYTF
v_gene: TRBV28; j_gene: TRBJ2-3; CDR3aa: CASNLGLAGGVDTQYF
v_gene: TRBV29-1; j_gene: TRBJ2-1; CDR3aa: CSVEDDPYNEQFF
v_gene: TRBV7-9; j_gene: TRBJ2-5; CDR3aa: CASSLGPPRGTQYF
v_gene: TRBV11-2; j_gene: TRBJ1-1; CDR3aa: CASSLGAGDEAFF
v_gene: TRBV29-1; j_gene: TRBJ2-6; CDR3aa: CSVDTGRPLSGANVLTF
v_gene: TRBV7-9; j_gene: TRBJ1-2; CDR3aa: CASSSTTSGYTF
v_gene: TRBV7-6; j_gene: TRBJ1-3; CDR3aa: CASSSRWGNTIYF
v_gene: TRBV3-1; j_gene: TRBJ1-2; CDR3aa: CASSAPAGGGYTF
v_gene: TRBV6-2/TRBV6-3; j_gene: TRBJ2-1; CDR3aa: CASSYPLVAGGNNEQFF
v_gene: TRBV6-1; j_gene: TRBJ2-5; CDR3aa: CASRLPGSSETQYF
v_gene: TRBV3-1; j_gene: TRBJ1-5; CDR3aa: CASSRGEQPQHF
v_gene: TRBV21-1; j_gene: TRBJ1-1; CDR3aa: CASTSGPTEAFF
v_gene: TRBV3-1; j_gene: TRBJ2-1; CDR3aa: CASSHGGAQGINEQFF
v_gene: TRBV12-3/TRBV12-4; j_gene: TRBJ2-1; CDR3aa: CASSLLPTSGRVNEQFF
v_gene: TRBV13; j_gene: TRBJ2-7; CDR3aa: CASSPDRVAGEQYF
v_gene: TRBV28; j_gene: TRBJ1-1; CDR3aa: CASRRGPDRATEAFF
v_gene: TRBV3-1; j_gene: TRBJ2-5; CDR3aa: CASKGGTETQYF
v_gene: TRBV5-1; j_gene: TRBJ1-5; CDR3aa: CASSLTGGEPQHF
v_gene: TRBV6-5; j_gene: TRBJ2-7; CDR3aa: CASSYSVDSSYEQYF
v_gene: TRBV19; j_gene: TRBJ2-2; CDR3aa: CASTLLAGTPSTGELFF
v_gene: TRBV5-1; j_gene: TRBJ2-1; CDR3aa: CASSLAGGAYNEQFF
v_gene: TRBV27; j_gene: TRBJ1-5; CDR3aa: CASSLTPRQGWHQPQHF
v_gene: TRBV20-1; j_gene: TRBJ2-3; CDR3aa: CSAGRGGLTDTQYF
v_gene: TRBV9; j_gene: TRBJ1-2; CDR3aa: CASSVSDVTNYGYTF
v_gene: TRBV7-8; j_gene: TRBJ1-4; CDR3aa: CASSTNTEKLFF
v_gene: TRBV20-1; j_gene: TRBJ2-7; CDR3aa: CSARRGAVYEQYF
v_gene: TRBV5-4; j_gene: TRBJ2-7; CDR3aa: CASSSVDGYEQYF
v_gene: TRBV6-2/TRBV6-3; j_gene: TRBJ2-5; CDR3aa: CASSNLGPVGTQYF
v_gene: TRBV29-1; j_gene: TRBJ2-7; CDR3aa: CSVVETHYEQYF
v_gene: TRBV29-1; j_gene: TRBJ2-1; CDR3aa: CSVAVGIGYNDQFF
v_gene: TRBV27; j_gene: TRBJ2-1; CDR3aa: CASSGDTPLSYNEQFF
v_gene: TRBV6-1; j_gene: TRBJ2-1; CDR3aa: CASSLDRIAYNEQFF
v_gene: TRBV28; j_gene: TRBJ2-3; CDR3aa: CASSFPSPSGRTDTQYF
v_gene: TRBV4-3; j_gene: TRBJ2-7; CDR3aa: CASSQDSNTGYEQYF
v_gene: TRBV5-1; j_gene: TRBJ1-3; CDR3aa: CASSWDRGDTIYF
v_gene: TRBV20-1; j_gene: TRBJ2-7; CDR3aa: CSAAESPSNEQYF
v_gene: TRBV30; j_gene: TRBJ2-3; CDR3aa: CAWRGLSGRAPKPDTQYF
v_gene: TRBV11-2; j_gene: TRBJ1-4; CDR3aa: CASSPGTATNEKLFF
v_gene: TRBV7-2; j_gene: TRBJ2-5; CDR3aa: CASSVLAGRQETQYF
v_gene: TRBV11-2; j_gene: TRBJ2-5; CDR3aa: CASSKGLAGVQETQYF
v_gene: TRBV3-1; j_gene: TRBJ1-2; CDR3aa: CASSQDSISESTRTF
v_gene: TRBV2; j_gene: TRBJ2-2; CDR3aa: CASSIRQGTGELFF
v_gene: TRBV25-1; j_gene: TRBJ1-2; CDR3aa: CASSPGQEGYTF
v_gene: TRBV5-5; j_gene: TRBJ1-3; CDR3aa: CASSGAVNSGNTIYF
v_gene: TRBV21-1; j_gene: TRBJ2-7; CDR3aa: CASSKYPTEHHSYEQYF
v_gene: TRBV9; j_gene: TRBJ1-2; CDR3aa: CASSVGGAYGYTF
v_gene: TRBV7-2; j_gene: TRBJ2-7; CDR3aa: CASSLASGTVNYEQYF
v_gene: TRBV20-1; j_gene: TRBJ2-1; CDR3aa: CSAREGGAGEQFF
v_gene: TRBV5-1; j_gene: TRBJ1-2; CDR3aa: CTSSLDGRVNYGYTF
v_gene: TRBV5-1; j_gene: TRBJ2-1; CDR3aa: CASSFGPGVYNEQFF
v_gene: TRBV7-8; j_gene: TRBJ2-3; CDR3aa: CASSPRENTDTQYF
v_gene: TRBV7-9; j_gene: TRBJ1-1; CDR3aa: CASSLLPGRTEAFF
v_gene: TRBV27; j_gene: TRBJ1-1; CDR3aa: CASSLAGTGGNTEAFF
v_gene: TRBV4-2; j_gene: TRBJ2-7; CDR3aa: CASSQQGTGYEQYF